The following is a TCR beta chain sequence with its context. Its antigen is currently unknown. The data originate from a study of regulatory T cells in long-lasting Graves disease. For TCR beta, libraries came from iRepertoire HTBI primers and Arm-PCR of CDR3 regions. Per the authors' pipeline: Sample data revealed fewer than 70 TRBV and 14 TRBJ segments. TCRdb itself ran the multiplex PCR reads through MiXCR, one entry per CDR3 protein. The V and J calls here are based on TCRdb, not the publication. This repertoire shows 530,000 or so distinct CDR3 sequences, more than 15% found once; its top ten account for around 12%. As to time point: newly diagnosed GD, antithyroid drugs for less than 3 months. There was RNA extracted from PBMCs, and the TCR library was made from it. It was American Thyroid Association guidelines that determined Graves' disease diagnosis. Germline V gives CDR1 SGHNT, CDR2 YYREEE (reference sequence). The length of the CDR3 is 14 residues. The ends were cut back, 4 bases at V and 2 bases at J, with 11 bases in the middle.

Findings of the study overall: More public clonotypes were shared by persistent patients (around 2,600) than by new patients (fewer than 1,000).

These same data were also listed under a study on T cells in Graves' hyperthyroidism and ophthalmopathy.

The sequenced sample was peripheral blood mononuclear cells (PBMCs), obtained at new diagnosis, from a patient treated with antithyroid drugs. The clonotype originates from a man younger than 35 with Graves disease. The rearrangement links TRBV5-4 to TRBJ2-3; D is possibly TRBD2 (5 bases). CDR3 bases: TGTGCCAGCAGCCAAGGACTTGTCACAGATACGCAGTATTTT. Protein product: CASSQGLVTDTQYF. Using reference TRBV5-4 and TRBJ2-3 for the parts outside the CDR3, the full variable domain is ETGVTQSPTHLIKTRGQQVTLRCSSQSGHNTVSWYQQALGQGPQFIFQYYREEENGRGNFPPRFSGLQFPNYSSELNVNALELDDSALYLCASSQGLVTDTQYFGPGTRLTVL.